The T cell receptor beta chain under discussion was sequenced for a study of beta chain features in type 1 diabetes. Germline V lookup: CDR1 LNHNV, CDR2 YYDKDF (reference sequence). V gave up 1 base and J gave up 7 bases; unmatched junction bases: 8. The CDR3 has 16 amino acids. The entirety of the isolated RNA underwent reverse transcription, so expressed TCRB transcripts were sequenced. Sequenced by immunoSEQ multiplex PCR; TCRdb stores in-frame clones only, minus some. The data hold about 110,000 clones, with about 40% observed a single time. This TCR came from a woman between 18 and 30 years old in good health. The sequencing input was stem cell memory CD4+ T cells from blood. This chain connects TRBV15 to TRBJ2-1; 9 bases match TRBD2. The DNA for the CDR3 is TGTGCCACCAGCAGAGGGCTAGCGGGGTTCAAAAATGAGCAGTTCTTC. Residues: CATSRGLAGFKNEQFF.